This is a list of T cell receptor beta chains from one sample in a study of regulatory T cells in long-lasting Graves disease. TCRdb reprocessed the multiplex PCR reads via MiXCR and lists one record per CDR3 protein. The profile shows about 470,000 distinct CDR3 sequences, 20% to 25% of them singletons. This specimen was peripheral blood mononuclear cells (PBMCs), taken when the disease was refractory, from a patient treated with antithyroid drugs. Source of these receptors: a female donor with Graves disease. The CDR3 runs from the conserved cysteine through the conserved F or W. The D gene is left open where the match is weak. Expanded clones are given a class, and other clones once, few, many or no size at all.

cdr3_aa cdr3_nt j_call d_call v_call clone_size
CASSYSAGYGGYTF TGTGCCAGCAGTTACTCGGCAGGCTACGGTGGCTACACCTTC TRBJ1-2 NA TRBV6-5 many
CASSPGLYYSDTQYF TGTGCCAGCAGCCCGGGACTATATTATTCAGATACGCAGTATTTT TRBJ2-3 TRBD2 TRBV28 NA
CASSQDSLGQPQHF TGTGCCAGCAGCCAAGACAGCTTAGGGCAGCCCCAGCATTTT TRBJ1-5 NA TRBV3-1 many
CASSRGLAGGLGETQYF TGCGCCAGCAGCCGCGGACTAGCGGGAGGGCTAGGGGAGACCCAGTACTTC TRBJ2-5 TRBD2 TRBV4-3 NA
CASSLLVEANYGYTF TGCGCCAGCAGCCTCCTCGTAGAAGCTAACTATGGCTACACCTTC TRBJ1-2 NA TRBV5-1 few
CASSLWDSHGYEQYF TGTGCCAGCAGTTTATGGGACAGCCATGGCTACGAGCAGTACTTC TRBJ2-7 TRBD1 TRBV12-3/TRBV12-4 few
CASSVATGGRQETQYF TGTGCCAGCAGCGTAGCTACGGGGGGCCGCCAAGAGACCCAGTACTTC TRBJ2-5 NA TRBV9 NA
CASSSNPDPSGKVEQFF TGTGCCAGCAGTTCCAACCCCGACCCTAGCGGGAAGGTTGAGCAGTTCTTC TRBJ2-1 TRBD2 TRBV6-2/TRBV6-3 NA
CASTGQGLSNQPQHF TGTGCCAGCACGGGACAGGGGCTTAGCAATCAGCCCCAGCATTTT TRBJ1-5 TRBD1 TRBV2 many
CSAMPDQETQYF TGCAGTGCTATGCCAGATCAAGAGACCCAGTACTTC TRBJ2-5 NA TRBV20-1 NA
CASSSTGSDSPLHF TGTGCCAGCAGCTCGACAGGGAGCGATTCACCCCTCCACTTT TRBJ1-6 TRBD1 TRBV7-3 many
CASSPQGGTENEKLFF TGTGCCAGCAGCCCCCAAGGGGGGACAGAGAATGAAAAACTGTTTTTT TRBJ1-4 TRBD1 TRBV2 many
CATSRQTPYEQYF TGTGCCACCAGTCGACAGACCCCCTACGAGCAGTACTTC TRBJ2-7 NA TRBV24-1 few
CSVRTSGLTPGYEQYF TGCAGCGTTCGGACTAGCGGGCTAACACCGGGATACGAGCAGTACTTC TRBJ2-7 TRBD2 TRBV29-1 few
CSARGVSQLNQPQHF TGCAGTGCTAGAGGAGTTTCACAGCTCAATCAGCCCCAGCATTTT TRBJ1-5 NA TRBV20-1 few
CASSDKDRGYEQYF TGTGCCAGCAGTGACAAGGACAGGGGATACGAGCAGTACTTC TRBJ2-7 TRBD1 TRBV25-1 NA
CASSIFHSYEQYF TGTGCCAGTAGTATATTCCACTCCTACGAGCAGTACTTC TRBJ2-7 NA TRBV19 NA
CASRAGLSTGELFF TGTGCCAGCAGAGCGGGACTCAGCACCGGGGAGCTGTTTTTT TRBJ2-2 TRBD2 TRBV28 many
CASSGAGRVGRTQYF TGTGCCAGTAGTGGCGCGGGACGGGTTGGAAGGACCCAGTACTTC TRBJ2-5 NA TRBV19 few
CASSRTSSANTGELFF TGTGCCAGTAGTAGGACCAGCTCAGCAAACACCGGGGAGCTGTTTTTT TRBJ2-2 NA TRBV19 NA
CASSPLAGPPYEQYF TGTGCCAGCAGCCCCCTAGCGGGGCCACCCTACGAGCAGTACTTC TRBJ2-7 TRBD2 TRBV6-1 NA
CSVFGRANTEAFF TGCAGCGTTTTCGGCCGAGCAAACACTGAAGCTTTCTTT TRBJ1-1 NA TRBV29-1 few
CAWSVLGTIKETQYF TGTGCCTGGAGTGTACTCGGGACGATAAAAGAGACCCAGTACTTC TRBJ2-5 NA TRBV30 many
CASSLDPGTRKQNTEAFF TGCGCCAGCAGCTTGGATCCGGGAACTAGGAAACAGAACACTGAAGCTTTCTTT TRBJ1-1 NA TRBV5-1 NA
CASSLPTTGDYGYTF TGTGCCAGCAGCCTCCCGACAACGGGAGACTATGGCTACACCTTC TRBJ1-2 NA TRBV7-9 few
CASRTGLAGLSEQYF TGTGCCAGCAGAACAGGACTAGCAGGTCTCAGCGAGCAGTACTTC TRBJ2-7 TRBD2 TRBV28 few
CASTATGGEKLFF TGTGCCAGCACCGCGACAGGGGGTGAAAAACTGTTTTTT TRBJ1-4 TRBD1 TRBV28 many
CASSLTDYSNQPQHF TGTGCCAGTAGCCTGACAGACTATAGCAATCAGCCCCAGCATTTT TRBJ1-5 NA TRBV19 NA
CASSFDFRGQGTNEQYF TGTGCCAGCAGTTTCGATTTCAGGGGACAGGGGACCAACGAGCAGTACTTC TRBJ2-7 TRBD1 TRBV12-3/TRBV12-4 many
CSVEEGTRDSYEQYF TGCAGCGTTGAAGAGGGGACTAGGGACTCCTACGAGCAGTACTTC TRBJ2-7 TRBD2 TRBV29-1 NA
CASSERTGYDGYTF TGTGCCAGTAGTGAAAGAACAGGGTATGATGGCTACACCTTC TRBJ1-2 NA TRBV19 NA
CASVQDVSANGYTF TGTGCCAGCGTTCAAGATGTTTCGGCGAATGGCTACACCTTC TRBJ1-2 NA TRBV19 many
CASSQGVMGGERETQYF TGCGCCAGCAGCCAAGGGGTAATGGGGGGAGAACGGGAGACCCAGTACTTC TRBJ2-5 NA TRBV4-3 NA
CASTIVSWLKGGLRGSNTGELFF TGTGCCAGCACCATCGTCTCTTGGCTAAAAGGAGGGCTAAGAGGGTCAAACACCGGGGAGCTGTTTTTT TRBJ2-2 NA TRBV7-9 few
CASRHQLTGGAYEQYF TGTGCCAGCAGGCATCAATTGACAGGGGGCGCATACGAGCAGTACTTC TRBJ2-7 TRBD1 TRBV28 many
CASRSHGQGLNSPLHF TGTGCCAGCAGAAGCCACGGACAGGGTTTGAATTCACCCCTCCACTTT TRBJ1-6 TRBD1 TRBV27 few
CASSLLVGYSNQPQHF TGTGCCAGCAGCCTGTTGGTAGGGTATAGCAATCAGCCCCAGCATTTT TRBJ1-5 NA TRBV28 many
CASSRVQGGWTEKLFF TGTGCCAGCAGTAGAGTACAGGGCGGTTGGACTGAAAAACTGTTTTTT TRBJ1-4 NA TRBV6-1 NA
CSVKTSGSSCEQYF TGCAGCGTTAAGACTAGCGGGAGCTCCTGCGAGCAGTACTTC TRBJ2-7 TRBD2 TRBV29-1 NA
CASRPGTPINSPLHF TGTGCCAGCAGACCCGGTACGCCGATTAATTCACCCCTCCACTTT TRBJ1-6 NA TRBV27 NA
CASSQEGAGIEGYTF TGTGCCAGCAGCCAAGAGGGCGCAGGGATTGAAGGCTACACCTTC TRBJ1-2 NA TRBV3-1 NA
CATGSGEKLFF TGTGCCACCGGATCCGGGGAAAAACTGTTTTTT TRBJ1-4 NA TRBV24-1 many
CSARSGTDLEETQYF TGCAGTGCTAGATCGGGGACAGACCTGGAAGAGACCCAGTACTTC TRBJ2-5 TRBD1 TRBV20-1 NA
CASTDLGTSGSGGQFF TGTGCCAGCACCGACTTAGGGACTAGCGGGAGCGGTGGGCAGTTCTTC TRBJ2-1 TRBD2 TRBV12-3/TRBV12-4 few
CASSFGQGNTEAFF TGTGCCAGCAGCTTCGGACAGGGGAACACTGAAGCTTTCTTT TRBJ1-1 TRBD1 TRBV7-9 many
CASSSGQSFFYEQYF TGTGCCAGCAGCTCAGGACAGTCCTTTTTCTACGAGCAGTACTTC TRBJ2-7 NA TRBV7-2 NA
CASSYSDVSPTYEQYF TGTGCCAGCAGTTACTCGGACGTAAGTCCGACCTACGAGCAGTACTTC TRBJ2-7 NA TRBV6-5 few
CASSGTSGVPVELFF TGTGCCAGCAGTGGGACTAGCGGGGTCCCCGTGGAGCTGTTTTTT TRBJ2-2 TRBD2 TRBV6-1 few
CSAIRSGRGGERAAQYF TGCAGTGCTATTCGCTCGGGGCGGGGGGGGGAACGGGCTGCCCAGTACTTC TRBJ2-5 TRBD2 TRBV20-1 NA